This T cell receptor (beta chain) emerged from a study of CD8 T cells in Susac syndrome. Whole-study results and caveats: The study recognized that its TCR sequencing and HLA analysis covered a relatively small number of individuals.

Comments on this clonotype: Its antigen is not identified.

RNA, at roughly 0.45 to 1 ug, was reverse transcribed with random hexamers. Across 54 Vbeta and 13 Jbeta, TCR beta CDR3 was amplified with immunoSEQ multiplex PCR. TCRdb processed the immunoSEQ multiplex PCR reads anew with MiXCR; each CDR3 protein has one entry. The sample includes tens of thousands of distinct CDR3 sequences, roughly 93% of them seen just once. Healthy donors acted as controls, with matching for age and sex. Isolation of CD8+ and CD4+ T cells was performed negatively, whereas enrichment of TEMRA cells was done by FACS. The CDR3 length is 16 residues. J was trimmed by 5 bases and V by 6 bases; bases with no gene match: 14. CDR1 and CDR2 from the germline V gene are MNHNY and SVGAGI (reference sequence).

The TCR sequence derives from a human donor in good health. V and J are TRBV6-6 and TRBJ2-7; TRBD1 aligns across 9 bases. The specimen sequenced was CD8+ T cells from PBMCs. The CDR3 protein is CASSRRVDRGPNEQYV. Here the CDR3 DNA reads TGTGCCAGCAGCCGAAGGGTGGACAGGGGCCCTAACGAGCAGTACGTC.